This record looks at one T cell receptor (beta chain) sequence and its context. As yet, its antigen is unknown. The use of a sample-barcoded 5' primer and a J-beta primer mix characterized a second PCR of roughly 6 to 12 cycles. A template-switch adaptor containing 12 random nucleotides labeled each cDNA molecule. From each sample, at least 3 million paired-end reads containing CDR3 were obtained. TCRdb fed the 5' RACE reads into MiXCR, producing one record per CDR3 protein. Among 650,000 to 700,000 distinct CDR3 sequences listed, roughly 32% were seen once. Germline CDR1 reads MNHNY; CDR2 reads SVGAGI (reference sequence). This CDR3 contains 12 residues. The V end lost 6 bases, the J end lost 3 bases, and 9 bases lay between the germline ends. This record comes from a study of blood T cells in healthy people across ages. Whole-study results and caveats: When set beside aged donors, long-lived donors presented more naive CD4+ cells and higher diversity. Roughly linear declines in TCR beta diversity per million T cells occurred with age.

This sequence originates from a woman of 80 years or more in good health. Sequenced: blood. V is TRBV6-6 and J is TRBJ2-7; D is uncertain. CDR3: CASRTLFYEQYF. The CDR3 region has the DNA TGTGCCAGCAGGACACTGTTCTACGAGCAGTACTTC.